This note documents a single TCR beta chain sequence. This sample was included in a study of blood T cell repertoires in COVID-19. About the study: Spain, Italy and the United States supplied samples that represented acute and convalescent COVID-19. The analysed material was cDNA or gDNA that came from T cells, B-cell-depleted T cells, or PBMCs.

Assignment of participants to cohorts was predicated upon participant-reported clinical history. The table came from immunoSEQ multiplex PCR; TCRdb's copy has only in-frame clones and leaves some out. The sample has 450,000 to 600,000 clones, around 90% seen once; the top ten hold under 0.85%. Sequenced: PBMCs or T cells enriched from blood (not recorded which). The receptor was isolated from a woman under 30 who had recovered from COVID-19.

The CDR3 loop reads CATGAGDQPQHF. The CDR3 DNA sequence: TGTGCCACCGGCGCAGGGGACCAGCCCCAGCATTTT. The gene calls are TRBV24-1 and TRBJ1-5, with a tentative D call TRBD1 (6 bases). Germline CDR1 is KGHDR and CDR2 is SFDVKD. This CDR3 contains 12 residues. V gave up 9 bases and J gave up 7 bases, with 12 bases separating them.